Below, one TCR beta chain is given with its context. Antigen specificity is unknown. Trimming at V came to 6 bases and at J to 2 bases, leaving 8 bases not matched to a gene. This CDR3 contains 17 residues. Germline V gene data show CDR1 as SGHTA and CDR2 as FQGTGA. The data were obtained in a study of prognosis after radiotherapy for stage I lung cancer. For the study at large: Patients numbered about a dozen men and about 6 women, aged roughly 50 to 84 with a median of around 76 years. Among the patients, about 7 had squamous cell carcinoma and roughly eleven had adenocarcinoma. Study outcomes and limitations: Patients without metastases reportedly showed TRBV and TRBJ gene usage unlike that of patients with metastases.

By two-round multiplex PCR, the TCR beta CDR3 was amplified from genomic DNA. Initially, in first-round PCR, primers specific to each TRBV and TRBJ gene were used. TCRdb re-called the multiplex PCR reads through MiXCR, storing one row per CDR3 protein. The top ten clones hold around a fifth of a sample with 20,000 to 30,000 distinct CDR3 sequences, about 40% of them seen once. Node-negative disease was confirmed in all patients by CT and PET/CT, with no prior chemotherapy, radiotherapy or other malignancies. The chain joins TRBV7-3 to TRBJ2-6, with TRBD1 identical over 9 bases. The specimen comprised PBMCs, sampled before or after stereotactic body radiation therapy (not recorded which). The TCR was taken from a donor aged 50 or older with non-small cell lung cancer. In nucleotides, the CDR3 is TGTGCCAGCAGTGACTACAGGGGGCGCACTGGGGCCAACGTCCTGACTTTC. It encodes CASSDYRGRTGANVLTF.